A single sample gave rise to the 16 T cell receptor beta chains below, sequenced in a study of patients and donors after allogeneic stem cell transplantation. TCRdb called the RT-PCR reads again in MiXCR, with one record for every CDR3 protein. The sample has over 350,000 distinct CDR3 sequences, approximately 16% seen once. Source material: blood, either unsorted or a sorted T cell fraction (not recorded which). Receptors originate from a human donor who was either an allogeneic HSCT recipient or a stem cell or donor lymphocyte infusion donor (not recorded which). It is not recorded whose cells these are; they may come from a transplant donor.

This rearrangement joins TRBV7-2 to TRBJ1-5; TRBD1 aligns across 7 bases. Trimming removed 5 bases from V and 6 bases from J; junction bases left unmatched: 4. Germline V gives CDR1 SGHTA, CDR2 FQGNSA. The CDR3 consists of 13 residues. This chain's CDR3 is CASSLRGLQPQHF. CDR3 in DNA: TGTGCCAGCAGCCTAAGGGGGCTTCAGCCCCAGCATTTT.

Many counts were recorded for this clonotype. This rearrangement joins TRBV7-2 to TRBJ2-2; D uncertain. The CDR3 spans 17 residues. Germline values: CDR1 SGHTA, CDR2 FQGNSA. The V gene lost 5 bases and the J gene lost 9 bases, with 25 bases spanning the gap. CDR3 coding DNA: TGTGCCAGCAGCCTATACGGACGACCCCCTGTAGATCGGGAGCTGTTTTTT. It yields the protein CASSLYGRPPVDRELFF.

This clonotype was observed at least ten times. The V gene is TRBV20-1, the J gene TRBJ2-1; 10 bases align to TRBD2. The germline V gene has CDR1 DFQATT and CDR2 SNEGSKA (reference sequence). There are 20 residues in the CDR3. The trim removed 2 bases at V and 5 bases at J, leaving 21 bases unmatched. The CDR3 region has the DNA TGCAGTGCTAGACCCTCCTGGACAGGCAAATCTAGCGGGGGTGACAATGAGCAGTTCTTC. Translating gives CSARPSWTGKSSGGDNEQFF.

V and J are TRBV5-1 and TRBJ2-1; D remains unclear. CDR1 is SGHRS and CDR2 is YFSETQ in the germline V gene. The CDR3 extends over 12 amino acids. V lost 0 bases and J lost 12, with 10 bases in between. The CDR3 coding sequence is TGCGCCAGCAGCTTGGCCGATAAAGGGCAGTTCTTC. It specifies CASSLADKGQFF.

This clonotype was detected ten times or more. This chain connects TRBV12-3 or TRBV12-4 to TRBJ1-1; D uncertain. Trimming cost V 2 bases and J 3 bases, with 10 bases left between them. The CDR3 is 14 amino acids. The CDR3 spells CASSLSGRYTEAFF. The CDR3, as DNA: TGTGCCAGCAGTTTATCGGGCAGGTACACTGAAGCTTTCTTT.

This clonotype was picked up a small number of times. The chain is built from TRBV7-2 and TRBJ2-4; D may correspond to TRBD1 or TRBD2 (5 bases each). Germline V gene sequence: CDR1 SGHTA, CDR2 FQGNSA. The CDR3 length is 15 residues. Trimming removed 1 base at V and 2 bases at J, with 9 bases between. The CDR3 DNA reads as TGTGCCAGCAGCTTAGAGGGGAGTACCAAAAACATTCAGTACTTC. The encoded protein is CASSLEGSTKNIQYF.

The chain uses TRBV7-2 and TRBJ2-7; D might be TRBD1 or TRBD2, each matching 5 bases. The CDR3 is 14 residues long. Germline loops: CDR1 SGHTA, CDR2 FQGNSA. Trimming took 3 bases from V and 5 from J, leaving 14 bases between them. DNA for the CDR3: TGTGCCAGCAGCTTGGGACGTCAATATAACGAGCAGTACTTC. Translation gives CASSLGRQYNEQYF.

The rearrangement joins TRBV27 to TRBJ2-3; 11 bases are shared with TRBD2. The V gene end was trimmed by 6 bases and the J gene end by 0 bases; junction bases not matched to a gene: 2. The germline CDR1 and CDR2 sequences are MNHEY and SMNVEV (reference sequence). The CDR3 contains 15 residues. The CDR3 loop reads CASRWTSGSTDTQYF. DNA of the CDR3: TGTGCCAGCAGATGGACTAGCGGGAGCACAGATACGCAGTATTTT.

This chain joins TRBV2 and TRBJ1-6, with 8 bases identical to TRBD1. The V and J ends lost 1 base and 6 bases, in that order; junction bases with no gene match: 2. Germline V gives CDR1 SNHLY, CDR2 FYNNEI. The CDR3 runs to 15 residues. Here the CDR3 reads CASSEGQGTNSPLHF. The CDR3 DNA reads as TGTGCCAGCAGTGAAGGACAGGGGACTAATTCACCCCTCCACTTT. Using reference TRBV2 and TRBJ1-6 for the parts outside the CDR3, the full variable domain is EPEVTQTPSHQVTQMGQEVILRCVPISNHLYFYWYRQILGQKVEFLVSFYNNEISEKSEIFDDQFSVERPDGSNFTLKIRSTKLEDSAMYFCASSEGQGTNSPLHFGNGTRLTVT.

The chain couples TRBV2 to TRBJ1-4, with D unclear. The germline V gene encodes CDR1 SNHLY and CDR2 FYNNEI. V was trimmed by 3 bases and J by 3 bases, leaving 8 bases between them. This CDR3 comprises 14 residues. The CDR3 reads CASSDVGSNEKLFF. The CDR3 nucleotides read TGTGCCAGCAGTGATGTGGGTTCTAATGAAAAACTGTTTTTT.

This clonotype has ten or more counts. The chain has TRBV27 and TRBJ1-1; 9 nucleotides agree with TRBD1. Per germline, CDR1 MNHEY and CDR2 SMNVEV (reference sequence). The CDR3 is made up of 15 amino acids. Trimming cost V 5 bases and J 3 bases; bases outside gene matches: 7. The CDR3 DNA reads as TGTGCCAGCAGTCGTTCGGGACAGGGTCACACTGAAGCTTTCTTT. Amino acid sequence: CASSRSGQGHTEAFF.

This clonotype was observed once. This sequence joins TRBV4-2 and TRBJ2-7; D not resolved. V lost 0 bases, J lost 9 bases, and 12 bases lay in between. The CDR3 totals 13 residues. Germline V gene lookup returns CDR1 LGHNA and CDR2 YNFKEQ. The CDR3 reads CASSQDKYNRQYF. Written as DNA, the CDR3 is TGTGCCAGCAGCCAAGATAAGTATAATCGGCAGTACTTC.

In its sample, this clonotype was seen a few times. V usage is TRBV7-2 and J usage is TRBJ2-1, with TRBD2 matching 7 bases. V lost 0 bases and J lost 5; bases outside the gene matches: 10. Germline V gene lookup returns CDR1 SGHTA and CDR2 FQGNSA. CDR3 length: 17 amino acids. The CDR3 is CASSLAYVREPHNEQFF. The CDR3 DNA reads as TGTGCCAGCAGCTTAGCCTATGTGCGGGAGCCCCACAATGAGCAGTTCTTC.

With respect to this clonotype: The germline gene is not matched at one end of the junction; a read error may be the cause. V and J are TRBV24-1 and TRBJ2-1; 8 bases line up with TRBD2. This CDR3 is built from 17 residues. The germline V gene has CDR1 KGHDR and CDR2 SFDVKD. Here the CDR3 DNA reads TGTGCCACCAGTGACAGTACTAGCGGACGAACCTACAATGTGCAGTTCTTC. Translating gives CATSDSTSGRTYNVQFF.

The rearrangement links TRBV5-6 to TRBJ1-2, with a possible D match to TRBD1 (6 bases). Germline CDR1 is SGHDT and CDR2 is YYEEEE. This CDR3 has 13 amino acids. Trimming left V 5 bases short and J 2 bases short, with 10 bases between. CDR3: CASRWGQNYGYTF. The CDR3 DNA reads as TGTGCCAGCAGGTGGGGGCAGAACTATGGCTACACCTTC.

The gene calls are TRBV20-1 and TRBJ2-3; TRBD2 matches 8 bases. Germline trimming cut 2 bases from V and 4 bases from J; bases unmatched to any gene: 20. Germline assignment: CDR1 DFQATT and CDR2 SNEGSKA (reference sequence). The CDR3 has 19 residues. The CDR3 DNA sequence: TGCAGTGCTAGACGACTACCGGGGGTTCCAGCGGGGGTCCCAGATACGCAGTATTTT. This gives the protein CSARRLPGVPAGVPDTQYF.